The sequence of this T cell receptor (beta chain) was determined in a study of T cells expressing NK-cell markers. 5'RACE template switching built TCR beta cDNA with unique molecular identifiers. TCRdb re-called the 5' RACE reads, yielding one record per CDR3 amino acid sequence without DNA. The sample table sets out about 460,000 distinct CDR3 sequences. The CDR3 runs to 15 residues. As regards this clonotype: Antigen: not known.

Regarding the study as a whole: Among CD8+ T cells from over 5 donors, dominant NKG2C+ clonotypes accounted for about 1.0-7.0%.

This receptor was obtained from a woman aged 50 to 60 in good health. Sequencing was performed on blood T cells: a sorted CD56 or NKG2C T cell subset, CD4+ or CD8+ T cells, or bulk PBMC T cells (not recorded which). This rearrangement joins TRBV12-3 or TRBV12-4 to TRBJ2-3. This CDR3 reads CASSYSSPYADTQYF.